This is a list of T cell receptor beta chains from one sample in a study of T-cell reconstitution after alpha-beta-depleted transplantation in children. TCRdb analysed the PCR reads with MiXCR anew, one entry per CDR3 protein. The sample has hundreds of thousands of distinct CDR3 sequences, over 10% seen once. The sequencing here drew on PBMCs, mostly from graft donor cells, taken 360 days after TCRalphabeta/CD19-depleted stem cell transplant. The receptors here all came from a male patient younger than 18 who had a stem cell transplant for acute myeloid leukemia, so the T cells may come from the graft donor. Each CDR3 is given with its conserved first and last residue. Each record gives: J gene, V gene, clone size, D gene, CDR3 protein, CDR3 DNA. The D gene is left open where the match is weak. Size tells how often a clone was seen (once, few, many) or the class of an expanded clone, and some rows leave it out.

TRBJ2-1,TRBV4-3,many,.,CASSQLGGGPYNEQFF,TGCGCCAGCAGCCAGTTGGGGGGGGGCCCCTACAATGAGCAGTTCTTC
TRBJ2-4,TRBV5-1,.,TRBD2,CASSLETSGNIQYF,TGCGCCAGCAGCTTGGAGACTAGCGGAAACATTCAGTACTTC
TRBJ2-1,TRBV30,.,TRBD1,CAWSRQGYNEQFF,TGTGCCTGGAGTAGACAGGGATACAATGAGCAGTTCTTC
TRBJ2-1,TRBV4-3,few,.,CASSPRDSTYNEQFF,TGCGCCAGCAGCCCCCGGGACTCCACTTACAATGAGCAGTTCTTC
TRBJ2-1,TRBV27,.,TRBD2,CASSFGLAGDNEQFF,TGTGCCAGCAGTTTCGGACTAGCGGGGGACAATGAGCAGTTCTTC
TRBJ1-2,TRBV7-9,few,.,CASSYTGSYGYTF,TGTGCCAGCAGCTATACAGGGTCCTATGGCTACACCTTC
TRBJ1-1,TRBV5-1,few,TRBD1,CASSLRGTVTEAFF,TGCGCCAGCAGCTTGCGTGGGACAGTTACTGAAGCTTTCTTT
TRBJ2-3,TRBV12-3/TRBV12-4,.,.,CASSHSLGNTQYF,TGTGCCAGCAGCCACTCTCTCGGGAACACGCAGTATTTT
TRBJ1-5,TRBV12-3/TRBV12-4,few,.,CASSLDLNDRFEQPQHF,TGTGCCAGCAGTTTAGATCTTAACGACAGGTTCGAGCAGCCCCAGCATTTT
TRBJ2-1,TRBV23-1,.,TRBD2,CASIGDLAGYNEQFF,TGCGCCAGCATCGGCGACCTAGCGGGATACAATGAGCAGTTCTTC
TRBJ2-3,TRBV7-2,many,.,CASSIRTLRGTQYF,TGTGCCAGCAGCATACGAACCCTGCGGGGTACGCAGTATTTT
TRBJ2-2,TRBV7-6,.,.,CASSLGDVKLFF,TGTGCCAGCAGCTTAGGAGACGTGAAGCTGTTTTTT
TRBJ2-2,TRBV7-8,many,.,CASSFIPFGGDTGELFF,TGTGCCAGCAGCTTTATTCCCTTTGGGGGCGACACCGGGGAGCTGTTTTTT
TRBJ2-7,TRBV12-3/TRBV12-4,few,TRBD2,CASSPQLAAMTYEQYF,TGTGCCAGCAGTCCCCAGCTAGCGGCAATGACCTACGAGCAGTACTTC
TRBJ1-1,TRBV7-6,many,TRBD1,CASSLGQAMNTEAFF,TGTGCCAGCAGCTTGGGACAGGCGATGAACACTGAAGCTTTCTTT
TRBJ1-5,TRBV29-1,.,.,CSAMDHNQPQHF,TGCAGCGCTATGGACCACAATCAGCCCCAGCATTTT
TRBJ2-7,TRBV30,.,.,CAWTRQGGPEEQYF,TGTGCCTGGACCCGCCAGGGTGGTCCGGAGGAGCAGTACTTC
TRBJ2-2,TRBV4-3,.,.,CASSQDRDGPTGELFF,TGCGCCAGCAGCCAAGATAGGGACGGGCCCACCGGGGAGCTGTTTTTT
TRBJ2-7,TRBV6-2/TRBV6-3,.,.,CASTHRSSYEQYF,TGTGCCAGCACTCACCGGAGTTCCTACGAGCAGTACTTC
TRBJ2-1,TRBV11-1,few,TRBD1,CASSSGPGQGTKYNEQFF,TGTGCCAGCAGCTCAGGGCCGGGACAGGGGACGAAATACAATGAGCAGTTCTTC
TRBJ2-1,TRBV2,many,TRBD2,CASSAKGLAGYNEQFF,TGTGCCAGCAGCGCGAAAGGACTAGCGGGTTACAATGAGCAGTTCTTC
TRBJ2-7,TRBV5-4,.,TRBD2,CASSLGGLAGSSGREKQYF,TGTGCCAGCAGCTTGGGGGGACTAGCGGGATCATCGGGCCGAGAGAAGCAGTACTTC
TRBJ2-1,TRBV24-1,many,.,CATSDDGYNEQFF,TGTGCCACCAGTGATGACGGATACAATGAGCAGTTCTTC
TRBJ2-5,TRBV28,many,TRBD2,CASSLSLPLAGDQETQYF,TGTGCCAGCAGTTTATCCCTGCCACTAGCGGGGGACCAAGAGACCCAGTACTTC
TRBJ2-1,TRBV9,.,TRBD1,CASSQMGQVYNEQFF,TGTGCCAGCAGCCAGATGGGACAGGTTTACAATGAGCAGTTCTTC
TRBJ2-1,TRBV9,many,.,CASSIGQTYNEQFF,TGTGCCAGCAGCATAGGACAGACTTACAATGAGCAGTTCTTC
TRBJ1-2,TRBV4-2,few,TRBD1,CASSGRDSNYGYTF,TGTGCCAGCAGCGGCCGGGACAGTAACTATGGCTACACCTTC
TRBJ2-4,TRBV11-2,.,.,CASTGVAKNIQYF,TGTGCCAGCACCGGCGTAGCCAAAAACATTCAGTACTTC
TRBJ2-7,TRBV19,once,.,CASRVGGLDEQYF,TGTGCCAGTAGAGTGGGTGGTTTGGACGAGCAGTACTTC
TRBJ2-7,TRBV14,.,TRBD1,CASSYEQGGREQYF,TGTGCCAGCAGCTACGAACAGGGGGGTCGCGAGCAGTACTTC
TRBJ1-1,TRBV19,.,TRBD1,CASSALRGQSEAFF,TGTGCCAGTAGTGCCCTCAGGGGGCAGAGTGAAGCTTTCTTT
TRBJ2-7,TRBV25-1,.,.,CASSEALGGTYEQYF,TGTGCCAGCAGTGAGGCCCTTGGAGGTACCTACGAGCAGTACTTC
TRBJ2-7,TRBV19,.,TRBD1,CASSTQDRPYEQYF,TGTGCCAGTAGTACCCAGGACAGGCCCTACGAGCAGTACTTC
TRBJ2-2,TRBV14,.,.,CASSQPSPFPGELFF,TGTGCCAGCAGCCAGCCTAGCCCATTTCCCGGGGAGCTGTTTTTT
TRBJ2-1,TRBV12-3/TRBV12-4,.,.,CASRPGVGLYEQFF,TGTGCCAGCAGGCCCGGGGTGGGGCTATATGAGCAGTTCTTC
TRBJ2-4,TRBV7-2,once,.,CASSLTGGLAKNIQYF,TGTGCCAGCAGCTTAACAGGAGGCCTAGCCAAAAACATTCAGTACTTC
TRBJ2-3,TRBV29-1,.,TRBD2,CSVFGGRGTDTQYF,TGCAGCGTTTTTGGCGGGAGAGGCACAGATACGCAGTATTTT
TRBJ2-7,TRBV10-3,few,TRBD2,CAISESPGQGVAGGPYEQYF,TGTGCCATCAGTGAGTCACCGGGACAGGGAGTAGCGGGAGGGCCGTACGAGCAGTACTTC
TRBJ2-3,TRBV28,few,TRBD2,CASSFRGSRTDTQYF,TGTGCCAGCAGTTTCCGCGGGAGCCGCACAGATACGCAGTATTTT
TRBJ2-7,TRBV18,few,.,CASSPVGGRYEQYF,TGTGCCAGCTCACCCGTGGGGGGAAGGTACGAGCAGTACTTC
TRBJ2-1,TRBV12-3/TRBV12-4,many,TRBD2,CASTRTSGLYNEQFF,TGTGCCAGCACCCGGACTAGCGGTCTTTACAATGAGCAGTTCTTC
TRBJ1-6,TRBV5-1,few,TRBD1,CASSLSGTGGLHF,TGCGCCAGCAGCTTATCCGGGACAGGAGGGCTCCACTTT
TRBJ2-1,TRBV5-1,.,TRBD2,CASSSRLANLYNEQFF,TGCGCCAGCAGCTCCAGACTAGCGAATTTATACAATGAGCAGTTCTTC
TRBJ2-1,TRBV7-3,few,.,CASSLKATNEQFF,TGTGCCAGCAGCTTAAAGGCGACCAACGAGCAGTTCTTC
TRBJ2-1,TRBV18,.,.,CASSTGASYNEQFF,TGTGCCAGCTCGACTGGGGCCTCCTACAATGAGCAGTTCTTC
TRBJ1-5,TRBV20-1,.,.,CSARDRRGNQPQHF,TGCAGTGCTAGAGATAGGAGAGGCAATCAGCCCCAGCATTTT
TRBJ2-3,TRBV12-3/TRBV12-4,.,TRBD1,CATRTGSTDTQYF,TGTGCCACCCGGACAGGTAGCACAGATACGCAGTATTTT
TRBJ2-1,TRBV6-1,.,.,CASSAFRGGNEQFF,TGTGCCAGCAGTGCCTTCAGGGGGGGCAATGAGCAGTTCTTC